This passage covers 5 T cell receptor beta chains from one sample sequenced in a study of blood T cell repertoires in COVID-19. Profiled with immunoSEQ multiplex PCR; TCRdb holds only in-frame clones, not every one. Here the sample spans about 400,000 clones, about 85% being singletons. The sample taken for sequencing was PBMCs or T cells enriched from blood (not recorded which). The receptors stem from a woman younger than 30 with acute COVID-19.

In the case of this clone: This CDR3 is missing its conserved last phenylalanine or tryptophan, likely due to a read error. The DNA is omitted, as the CDR3 cannot be located on it reliably, and the CDR3 follows TCRdb's listing. The V and J genes are TRBV29-1 and TRBJ1-1; the D call TRBD1 from the table was never checked on the DNA. The germline V gene encodes CDR1 SQVTM and CDR2 ANQGSEA. Ends included, the CDR3 has 13 residues. This CDR3 is CSVSTGTGGRQFL.

The chain's CDR3 is CASSIRTGGDVEKLFF. The CDR3 coding sequence is TGCGCCAGCAGCATCCGGACAGGGGGCGATGTGGAAAAACTGTTTTTT. The V and J genes are TRBV5-1 and TRBJ1-4; 11 bases line up with TRBD1. Germline V gene sequence: CDR1 SGHRS, CDR2 YFSETQ. Germline trimming cut 4 bases from V and 8 bases from J; bases unmatched to any gene: 10. This CDR3 has 16 residues.

The J gene is TRBJ2-3, the V gene TRBV7-9; TRBD2 might be the D (6 bases). CDR1 SEHNR and CDR2 FQNEAQ come from the germline V gene (reference sequence). V was shortened by 8 bases and J by 6 bases, with 18 bases between the two germline ends. This CDR3 contains 14 residues. The CDR3 reads CASDRRGPRDTQYF. The CDR3 region has the DNA TGTGCCAGCGATAGGCGGGGCCCCAGGGATACGCAGTATTTT.

V and J are TRBV7-9 and TRBJ1-1, with 10 bases fitting TRBD1. This CDR3 is built from 15 residues. Germline V gene sequence: CDR1 SEHNR, CDR2 FQNEAQ (reference sequence). With 5 bases clipped from V and 7 bases from J, the junction kept 10 bases outside the gene matches. The CDR3, as DNA: TGTGCCAGCAGCCCTAGACAGGGGGCGGGCGGTGAAGCTTTCTTT. This codes for CASSPRQGAGGEAFF.

The rearrangement joins TRBV5-3 to TRBJ1-1, with D hard to call. TRBV5-3 counts as an open reading frame of uncertain function. The CDR3 is 10 amino acids. V gave up 2 bases and J gave up 7 bases, with 3 bases separating them. The CDR3 DNA reads as TGTGCCAGAAGCTTCGGTGAAGCTTTCTTT. Translating it yields CARSFGEAFF.